Listed below are T cell receptor beta chains from one sample, sequenced in a study of PD-L1 blockade in urothelial cancer. Assay: immunoSEQ multiplex PCR; the TCRdb copy retains only in-frame clones and omits some. Of about 29,000 clones in the sample, around 90% are singletons; the top ten hold around 1.9%. The sample consisted of PBMCs, taken around atezolizumab (anti-PD-L1) treatment. The receptors originated from a man aged 50 to 60 with urothelial cancer. The CDR3 runs from the conserved cysteine through the conserved F or W. The D gene is left open where the match is weak. Clone size is shown for a subset of rows, as once, few, many or a class of expanded clone.

cdr3_nt: TGTGCCAGCAGTTCTCTCCAGGGCAGCTACGAGCAGTACTTC
cdr3_aa: CASSSLQGSYEQYF
d_call: .
v_call: TRBV7-2
j_call: TRBJ2-7
clone_size: .

cdr3_nt: TGTGCCAGTAGTCAGGGGTTAAGCTCTGGCTACACCTTC
cdr3_aa: CASSQGLSSGYTF
d_call: .
v_call: TRBV19
j_call: TRBJ1-2
clone_size: .

cdr3_nt: TGTGCCAGCAAAGGGGTTTCGAACACCGGGGAGCTGTTTTTT
cdr3_aa: CASKGVSNTGELFF
d_call: .
v_call: TRBV27
j_call: TRBJ2-2
clone_size: .

cdr3_nt: TGTGCCAGCAGTTTTACGGGAGGCACTGAAGCTTTCTTT
cdr3_aa: CASSFTGGTEAFF
d_call: .
v_call: TRBV27
j_call: TRBJ1-1
clone_size: .

cdr3_nt: TGCAGCGTTGATGTGGGACTAGCGGGAGGAGCTGAGCAGTTCTTC
cdr3_aa: CSVDVGLAGGAEQFF
d_call: TRBD2
v_call: TRBV29-1
j_call: TRBJ2-1
clone_size: .

cdr3_nt: TGTGCCAGCAGTCTATCACGGGGGTCCTACAATGAGCAGTTCTTC
cdr3_aa: CASSLSRGSYNEQFF
d_call: .
v_call: TRBV6-6
j_call: TRBJ2-1
clone_size: .

cdr3_nt: TGCGCCAGCAGCTTGGGACTAGCGGGGACCGGAATCCAAGAGACCCAGTACTTC
cdr3_aa: CASSLGLAGTGIQETQYF
d_call: TRBD2
v_call: TRBV5-1
j_call: TRBJ2-5
clone_size: .

cdr3_nt: TGCGCCAGCAGCCAAGAACAGGGTCGGAACACCGGGGAGCTGTTTTTT
cdr3_aa: CASSQEQGRNTGELFF
d_call: .
v_call: TRBV4-1
j_call: TRBJ2-2
clone_size: .

cdr3_nt: TGTGCCAGCAGTTTAGGCAGGGGGGATACTGAAGCTTTCTTT
cdr3_aa: CASSLGRGDTEAFF
d_call: TRBD1
v_call: TRBV27
j_call: TRBJ1-1
clone_size: .

cdr3_nt: TGCGCCAGCAGCTTCCGAGCGGTGACTAGCGGGAGTTCCTACGAGCAGTACTTC
cdr3_aa: CASSFRAVTSGSSYEQYF
d_call: TRBD2
v_call: TRBV4-1
j_call: TRBJ2-7
clone_size: .

cdr3_nt: TGTGCCTGGAGTGTGTACGCGGGAGGTAGCACAGATACGCAGTATTTT
cdr3_aa: CAWSVYAGGSTDTQYF
d_call: TRBD2
v_call: TRBV30
j_call: TRBJ2-3
clone_size: few

cdr3_nt: TGCGCCAGCAGTGCTAGCGGGACCCAAGAGACCCAGTACTTC
cdr3_aa: CASSASGTQETQYF
d_call: TRBD2
v_call: TRBV10-1
j_call: TRBJ2-5
clone_size: .

cdr3_nt: TGTGCCAGCTCACCTCGCAGGGGGCCCTACGAGCAGTACTTC
cdr3_aa: CASSPRRGPYEQYF
d_call: TRBD1
v_call: TRBV18
j_call: TRBJ2-7
clone_size: .

cdr3_nt: TGTGCCAGCTCACCACCGGGCGGGGTCGGCGGCTACACCTTC
cdr3_aa: CASSPPGGVGGYTF
d_call: .
v_call: TRBV18
j_call: TRBJ1-2
clone_size: .